The entry below describes one T cell receptor (beta chain). The CDR3 extends over 13 amino acids. Germline CDR1 MDHEN, CDR2 SYDVKM. V dropped 4 bases and J dropped 2 bases, with 9 bases sitting between them. These data come from a study of control samples from healthy donors and cancer patients. Only in-frame clones appear in the TCRdb table, and some are missing; sequencing was by immunoSEQ multiplex PCR. The repertoire holds over 100,000 clones, with 70% to 90% as singletons. The source of this sequence is a man aged 50 or older in good health. The chain links TRBV28 to TRBJ2-7; D ambiguous. Sequenced material: blood. CDR3 DNA: TGTGCCAGCAGTTCACACAGACCCTACGAGCAGTACTTC. Amino acid sequence: CASSSHRPYEQYF.